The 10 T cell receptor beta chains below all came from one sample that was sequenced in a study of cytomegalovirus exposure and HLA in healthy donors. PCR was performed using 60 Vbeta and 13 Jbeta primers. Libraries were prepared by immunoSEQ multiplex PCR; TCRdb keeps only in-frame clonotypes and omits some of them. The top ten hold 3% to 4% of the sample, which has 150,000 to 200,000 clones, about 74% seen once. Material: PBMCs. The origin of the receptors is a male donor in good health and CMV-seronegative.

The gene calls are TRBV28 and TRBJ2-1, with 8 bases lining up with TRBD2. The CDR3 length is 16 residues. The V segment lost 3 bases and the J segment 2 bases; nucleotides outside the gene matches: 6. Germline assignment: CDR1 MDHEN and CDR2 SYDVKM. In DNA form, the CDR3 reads TGTGCCAGCAGTTTTGTGGAGCGGGAGACCTACAATGAGCAGTTCTTC. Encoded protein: CASSFVERETYNEQFF.

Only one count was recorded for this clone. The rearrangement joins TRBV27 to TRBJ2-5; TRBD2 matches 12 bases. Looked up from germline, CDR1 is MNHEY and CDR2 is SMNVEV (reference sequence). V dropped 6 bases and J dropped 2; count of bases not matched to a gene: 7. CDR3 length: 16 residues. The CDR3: CASSPLAGGPQETQYF. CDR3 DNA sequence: TGTGCCAGCAGCCCACTAGCGGGGGGCCCACAAGAGACCCAGTACTTC.

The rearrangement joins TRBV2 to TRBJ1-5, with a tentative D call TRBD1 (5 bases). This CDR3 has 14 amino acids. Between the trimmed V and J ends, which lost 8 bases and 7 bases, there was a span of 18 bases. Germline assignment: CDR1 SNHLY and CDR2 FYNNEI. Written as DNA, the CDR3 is TGTGCCAGCCGGAGGGGTGGGGAAAGCCAGCCCCAGCATTTT. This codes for CASRRGGESQPQHF. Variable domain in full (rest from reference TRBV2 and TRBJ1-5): EPEVTQTPSHQVTQMGQEVILRCVPISNHLYFYWYRQILGQKVEFLVSFYNNEISEKSEIFDDQFSVERPDGSNFTLKIRSTKLEDSAMYFCASRRGGESQPQHFGDGTRLSIL.

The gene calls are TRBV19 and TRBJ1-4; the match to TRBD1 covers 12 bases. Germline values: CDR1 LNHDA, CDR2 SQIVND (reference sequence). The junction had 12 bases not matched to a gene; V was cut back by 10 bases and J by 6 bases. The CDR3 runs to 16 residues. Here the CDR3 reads CATTPGQGAFYEKLFF. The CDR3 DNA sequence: TGTGCCACCACTCCGGGACAGGGGGCGTTCTATGAAAAACTGTTTTTT.

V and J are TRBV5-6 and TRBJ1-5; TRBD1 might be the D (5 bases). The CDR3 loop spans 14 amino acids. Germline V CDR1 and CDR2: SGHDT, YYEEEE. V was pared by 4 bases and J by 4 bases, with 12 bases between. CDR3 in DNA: TGTGCCAGCAGCCTCGGGACTGCAAATCAGCCCCAGCATTTT. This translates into CASSLGTANQPQHF.

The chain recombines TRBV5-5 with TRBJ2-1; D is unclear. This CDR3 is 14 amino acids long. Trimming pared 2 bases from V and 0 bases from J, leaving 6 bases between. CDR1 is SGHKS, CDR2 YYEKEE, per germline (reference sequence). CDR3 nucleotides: TGTGCCAGCAGCTTAACCTACTCCTACAATGAGCAGTTCTTC. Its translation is CASSLTYSYNEQFF.

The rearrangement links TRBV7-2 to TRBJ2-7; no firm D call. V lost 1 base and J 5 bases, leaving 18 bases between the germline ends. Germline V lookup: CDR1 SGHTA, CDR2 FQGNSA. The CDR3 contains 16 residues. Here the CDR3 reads CASSLGPIGGLDEQYF. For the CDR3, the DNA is TGTGCCAGCAGCTTAGGGCCGATAGGCGGTCTTGACGAGCAGTACTTC. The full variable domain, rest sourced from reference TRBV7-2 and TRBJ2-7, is GAGVSQSPSNKVTEKGKDVELRCDPISGHTALYWYRQSLGQGLEFLIYFQGNSAPDKSGLPSDRFSAERTGGSVSTLTIQRTQQEDSAVYLCASSLGPIGGLDEQYFGPGTRLTVT.

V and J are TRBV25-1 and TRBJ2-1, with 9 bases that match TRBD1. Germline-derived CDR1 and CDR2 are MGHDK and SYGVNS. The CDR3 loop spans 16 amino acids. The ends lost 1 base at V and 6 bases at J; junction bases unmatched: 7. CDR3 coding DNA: TGTGCCAGCAGTGAATTGCCCGGGACAGGGACCAATGAGCAGTTCTTC. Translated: CASSELPGTGTNEQFF.

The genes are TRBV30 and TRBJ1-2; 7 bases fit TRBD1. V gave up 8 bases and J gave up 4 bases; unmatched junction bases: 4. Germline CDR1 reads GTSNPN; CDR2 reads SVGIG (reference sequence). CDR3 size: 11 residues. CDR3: CARGPSYGYTF. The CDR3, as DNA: TGTGCCAGGGGGCCGAGCTATGGCTACACCTTC.

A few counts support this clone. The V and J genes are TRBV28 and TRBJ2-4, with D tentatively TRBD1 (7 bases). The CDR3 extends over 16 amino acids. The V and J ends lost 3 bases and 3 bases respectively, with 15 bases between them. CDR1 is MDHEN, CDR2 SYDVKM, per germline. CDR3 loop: CASSFAGGGGKNIQYF. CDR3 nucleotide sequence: TGTGCCAGCAGTTTCGCCGGAGGGGGCGGCAAAAACATTCAGTACTTC. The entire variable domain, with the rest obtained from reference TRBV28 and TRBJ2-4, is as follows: DVKVTQSSRYLVKRTGEKVFLECVQDMDHENMFWYRQDPGLGLRLIYFSYDVKMKEKGDIPEGYSVSREKKERFSLILESASTNQTSMYLCASSFAGGGGKNIQYFGAGTRLSVL.